What follows are 13 T cell receptor beta chains derived from one specimen sequenced in a study of OX40 agonist ivuxolimab in advanced cancers. Method: immunoSEQ multiplex PCR; TCRdb's copy keeps in-frame clones and lacks some. This sample has about 66,000 clones, with approximately 81% found just once. The material was CD4+ or CD8+ T cells sorted from blood, obtained in a trial of the OX40 agonist ivuxolimab. The receptors shown here come from an adult with an advanced solid tumor such as melanoma, head and neck, liver or kidney cancer.

The chain has TRBV5-6 and TRBJ1-1; 10 nucleotides agree with TRBD1. J gave up 6 bases and V 4 bases, and 3 bases lay outside the gene matches. Germline assignment: CDR1 SGHDT and CDR2 YYEEEE. CDR3 length: 13 amino acids. For the CDR3, the DNA is TGTGCCAGCAGCCTCGGGACAGGGGCTGAAGCTTTCTTT. Its translation is CASSLGTGAEAFF.

CDR3 coding DNA: TGCAGCGTTCCTGGGGAGGGTTCCTACACTGAAGCTTTCTTT. Translating it yields CSVPGEGSYTEAFF. The rearrangement links TRBV29-1 to TRBJ1-1; D is unresolved. This CDR3 contains 14 residues. The V end lost 5 bases, the J end lost 3 bases, and 16 bases lay between the germline ends. CDR1 is SQVTM and CDR2 is ANQGSEA in the germline V gene.

This clone was observed a few times. The chain is built from TRBV2 and TRBJ2-7, with no clear D. Looked up from germline, CDR1 is SNHLY and CDR2 is FYNNEI. Trimming shortened V by 7 bases and J by 5 bases, and 6 bases separated the two germline ends. CDR3 length: 10 amino acids. The CDR3, as DNA: TGTGCCAGCAAAATTAACGAGCAGTACTTC. Its translation: CASKINEQYF.

The chain joins TRBV7-3 to TRBJ2-1; D is possibly TRBD1 (6 bases). The CDR3 consists of 14 residues. CDR1 and CDR2 from the germline V gene are SGHTA and FQGTGA. The V end lost 5 bases, the J end lost 4 bases, and 12 bases lay between the germline ends. CDR3 DNA sequence: TGTGCCAGCAGCGAGGGACAACTTTACAATGAGCAGTTCTTC. Amino acid sequence: CASSEGQLYNEQFF.

J is TRBJ1-2 and V is TRBV5-1; TRBD1 is a possible D gene (5 bases). Deletions cut 4 bases from V and 8 bases from J, with 15 bases between. The CDR3 totals 13 residues. Germline CDR1 is SGHRS and CDR2 is YFSETQ. The CDR3 nucleotides read TGCGCCAGCAGCCAGCCCCCGGGGCGAGGCTACACCTTC. This translates into CASSQPPGRGYTF.

This clone has a handful of counts. The rearrangement uses TRBV6-5 and TRBJ1-2; the match to TRBD1 covers 8 bases. Unmatched junction bases numbered 6, after V lost 5 bases and J lost 7 bases. Germline CDR1 reads MNHEY; CDR2 reads SVGAGI. The CDR3 length is 13 residues. The CDR3 sequence is CASSRDRFRGYTF. In nucleotides, the CDR3 is TGTGCCAGCAGTCGGGACAGGTTCCGTGGCTACACCTTC.

The genes are TRBV18 and TRBJ2-7, with 9 nucleotides matching TRBD1. The germline V gene encodes CDR1 KGHSH and CDR2 LQKENI. J lost 6 bases, V lost 6 bases, and 12 bases had no gene match. The CDR3 is 15 residues long. DNA of the CDR3: TGTGCCAGCTCCCCAAAGGGGACAGGGTTGGTCGAGCAGTACTTC. This codes for CASSPKGTGLVEQYF.

The genes are TRBV7-8 and TRBJ1-2; tentatively, D is TRBD1 (6 bases). The V gene lost 2 bases and the J gene lost 9 bases, with 25 bases spanning the gap. Germline assignment: CDR1 SGHVS and CDR2 FQNEAQ. The CDR3 sequence is 17 residues long. The chain's CDR3 is CASSLTAFVTGGWSYTF. CDR3 nucleotide sequence: TGTGCCAGCAGCTTAACAGCATTCGTGACAGGAGGTTGGAGCTACACCTTC.

This clone came up once. The chain couples TRBV4-3 to TRBJ2-1; 7 bases map to TRBD1. The CDR3 runs 17 residues. Per the germline V gene, CDR1 is LGHNA and CDR2 is YSLEER. Trimming removed 2 bases from V and 0 bases from J; junction bases left unmatched: 7. For the CDR3, the DNA is TGCGCCAGCAGCCAATCAGGGACAGCGAGCTCCTACAATGAGCAGTTCTTC. Amino acids: CASSQSGTASSYNEQFF.

The J gene is TRBJ2-7, the V gene TRBV5-1, with D possibly matching TRBD2 (6 bases). The CDR3 contains 16 residues. Trimming left V 4 bases short and J 3 bases short, with 20 bases between. Per germline, CDR1 SGHRS and CDR2 YFSETQ. The CDR3 DNA reads TGCGCCAGCAGCAACTGGGAGGAGGGACTCCGCTACGAGCAGTACTTC. It codes for CASSNWEEGLRYEQYF.

V and J are TRBV10-3 and TRBJ1-2, with D unclear. The CDR3 totals 14 residues. The germline V gene encodes CDR1 ENHRY and CDR2 SYGVKD. The V and J ends lost 1 base and 6 bases respectively, with 12 bases between them. CDR3 residues: CAISELRESHGYTF. CDR3 in DNA: TGTGCCATCAGTGAGTTAAGGGAATCCCATGGCTACACCTTC.

This clone was seen ten or more times. J is TRBJ1-4 and V is TRBV5-6; tentative D call: TRBD1 (6 bases). The CDR3 runs to 14 residues. Germline values: CDR1 SGHDT, CDR2 YYEEEE. Trimming shortened V by 1 base and J by 8 bases, and 12 bases separated the two germline ends. DNA for the CDR3: TGTGCCAGCAGCTTGCCCTCTAGGGGGGAAAAACTGTTTTTT. Translation gives CASSLPSRGEKLFF.

The rearrangement uses TRBV10-1 and TRBJ2-3, with 9 bases lining up with TRBD2. J gave up 1 base and V 6 bases, and 11 bases lay outside the gene matches. The CDR3 totals 17 residues. Germline V gene lookup returns CDR1 WNHNN and CDR2 SYGVQD (reference sequence). CDR3 sequence (DNA): TGCGCCAGCAGAATACCCAGGGGACTAGCCTGCACAGATACGCAGTATTTT. Translation: CASRIPRGLACTDTQYF.